The clone carrying this T cell receptor beta chain was detected only a few times. This record comes from a study of OX40 agonist ivuxolimab in advanced cancers. Sequencing used immunoSEQ multiplex PCR; TCRdb keeps in-frame clones, though not all of them. The sample yields tens of thousands of clones, over 60% seen once. Trimming took 4 bases from V and 2 from J; bases not matched to a gene: 13. CDR3 length: 18 residues. The germline V gene encodes CDR1 SNHLY and CDR2 FYNNEI. This clonotype was obtained from an adult with an advanced solid tumor such as melanoma, head and neck, liver or kidney cancer. Here the sequenced sample was CD4+ or CD8+ T cells sorted from blood, taken in a trial of the OX40 agonist ivuxolimab. V is TRBV2 and J is TRBJ2-4; 8 nucleotides line up with TRBD1. CDR3 loop: CASSAERYQGATKNIQYF. CDR3 nucleotides: TGTGCCAGCAGTGCCGAGCGTTACCAGGGGGCGACCAAAAACATTCAGTACTTC. The full variable domain, its missing parts supplied by reference TRBV2 and TRBJ2-4, is EPEVTQTPSHQVTQMGQEVILRCVPISNHLYFYWYRQILGQKVEFLVSFYNNEISEKSEIFDDQFSVERPDGSNFTLKIRSTKLEDSAMYFCASSAERYQGATKNIQYFGAGTRLSVL.